This T cell receptor (beta chain) was identified in a study of somatic mutations in cytotoxic T cells in rheumatoid arthritis. Here immunoSEQ multiplex PCR was the method, and the copy in TCRdb shows in-frame clones only, minus some. The sample has some 35,000 clones; about four fifths are singletons. V lost 1 base and J lost 0, with 7 bases in between. Germline V lookup: CDR1 MGHRA, CDR2 YSYEKL. The CDR3 contains 14 residues. The specimen sequenced was CD8+ T cells sorted from blood. The gene calls are TRBV4-1 and TRBJ2-7; D uncertain. The TCR sequence derives from a man aged 35-49 years in good health. The CDR3 DNA is TGCGCCAGCAGCCAAGGAACATCCTCCTACGAGCAGTACTTC. Amino acids: CASSQGTSSYEQYF.